This TCR beta chain was captured by sequencing in a study of cytomegalovirus exposure and HLA in healthy donors. Study outcomes and limitations: Researchers reported in a later analysis that a missense DCLRE1C variant was tied to TCR beta V- and J-gene trimming. TCR beta sequences reportedly predicted the HLA-A and HLA-B alleles of most subjects accurately.

The PCR employed 60 Vbeta primers together with 13 Jbeta primers. Clones were sequenced by immunoSEQ multiplex PCR, and TCRdb holds only the in-frame ones, with some missing. The sample includes about 94,000 clones, roughly 80% of them seen just once. As to this clone: Its matching antigen is unknown.

The junction had 6 bases not matched to a gene; V was cut back by 5 bases and J by 6 bases. The germline gives CDR1 SGHDT, CDR2 YYEEEE. CDR3 length: 14 residues. This clonotype was obtained from a human donor in good health. The source material was PBMCs. The V gene is TRBV5-6, the J gene TRBJ1-5; 9 bases are a match to TRBD1. CDR3 DNA sequence: TGTGCCAGCAGGTCCGGGACAGGGATTCAGCCCCAGCATTTT. Amino acids: CASRSGTGIQPQHF.